This TCR beta chain was sequenced during a study of blood T cell repertoires in COVID-19. In the study overall: The United States, Italy and Spain provided the acute and convalescent COVID-19 samples.

This clone was seen a few times. The germline gives CDR1 MNHEY, CDR2 SMNVEV (reference sequence). V lost 3 bases and J lost 14, with 11 bases in between. The CDR3 is 12 residues long. Original processing methods: Researchers report that nucleated cell counts were estimated from reference gene primer amplification. Sequencing used immunoSEQ multiplex PCR; TCRdb keeps in-frame clones, though not all of them. That table furnishes V, J and clone size, whereas the DNA furnished D and trimming. The sample carries around 94,000 clones, 84% recorded once. This receptor was identified in a human donor in a cohort sampled during active COVID-19. The specimen was peripheral blood. J is TRBJ1-6 and V is TRBV27; D is ambiguous. DNA of the CDR3: TGTGCCAGCAGTTTTGAGGGTTCGACCCTCCACTTT. Encoded protein: CASSFEGSTLHF.